These 27 T cell receptor beta chains originate from one sample sequenced in a study of regulatory T cells in long-lasting Graves disease. In building TCR beta libraries, iRepertoire HTBI primers were used together with Arm-PCR of CDR3 regions. TCRdb reprocessed the multiplex PCR reads via MiXCR and lists one record per CDR3 protein. The sample includes a few hundred thousand distinct CDR3 sequences, over 15% of them seen just once. The time point was: newly diagnosed GD, antithyroid drugs for less than 3 months. Extracted RNA from PBMCs served as the source of the TCR library. These data also formed part of another study, on T cells in Graves' hyperthyroidism and ophthalmopathy.

The input for sequencing was peripheral blood mononuclear cells (PBMCs), taken at new diagnosis, from a patient treated with antithyroid drugs. The receptors originated from a man aged 35-49 years with Graves disease.

This clonotype was seen a handful of times. The V gene is TRBV24-1, the J gene TRBJ2-1; tentatively, D is TRBD1 (9 bases). The CDR3 contains 14 residues. The germline V and J ends were trimmed by 9 bases and 7 bases, with 18 bases remaining between them. CDR1 and CDR2 (germline): KGHDR, SFDVKD. CDR3 coding DNA: TGTGCCACCCGGGGACAGGGACTAGGGAATGAGCAGTTCTTC. This translates into CATRGQGLGNEQFF.

This clonotype was recorded many times. The genes are TRBV5-1 and TRBJ1-4, with D unresolved. The V and J ends lost 0 bases and 7 bases respectively, with 19 bases between them. The germline gives CDR1 SGHRS, CDR2 YFSETQ. The CDR3 has 17 amino acids. Here the CDR3 DNA reads TGCGCCAGCAGCTTGGCCCAACAACCTCTCGATGGTGAAAAACTGTTTTTT. Encoded protein: CASSLAQQPLDGEKLFF.

V gene TRBV2 combines with J gene TRBJ1-2, with D tentatively TRBD1 (5 bases). CDR1 and CDR2 (germline): SNHLY, FYNNEI. This CDR3 is 14 amino acids long. V gave up 5 bases and J gave up 4 bases, with 14 bases separating them. CDR3 loop: CASSQEGLGYGYTF. For the CDR3, the DNA is TGTGCCAGCAGTCAGGAGGGGTTAGGCTATGGCTACACCTTC.

This clonotype has a handful of counts. The chain joins TRBV6-2 or TRBV6-3 to TRBJ2-7; D is undetermined. Germline V gene lookup returns CDR1 MNHEY and CDR2 SVGEGT. This CDR3 is 13 amino acids long. V lost 0 bases and J lost 3, with 6 bases in between. CDR3 residues: CASSYSYYYEQYF. For the CDR3, the DNA is TGTGCCAGCAGTTACTCTTATTACTACGAGCAGTACTTC.

This rearrangement joins TRBV6-2 or TRBV6-3 to TRBJ2-4; D might be TRBD2 (5 bases). The CDR3 length is 13 residues. CDR1 is MNHEY, CDR2 SVGEGT, per germline. Trimming stripped 5 bases from V and 13 bases from J, with 18 bases between. Here the CDR3 DNA reads TGTGCCAGCAGTACGGGGATTTACAATGAGCAGTACTTC. Residues: CASSTGIYNEQYF.

With regard to this clonotype: A read error is possible here, since a much larger clone lies one base away. The chain links TRBV4-3 to TRBJ2-7; 8 bases map to TRBD2. The germline V gene has CDR1 LGHNA and CDR2 YSLEER. Unmatched junction bases numbered 11, after V lost 4 bases and J lost 0 bases. The CDR3 contains 17 residues. Here the CDR3 DNA reads TGCGCCAGCAGCCCGAGGGATCCAGCGGGGGCCTCCTACGAGCAGTACTTC. This codes for CASSPRDPAGASYEQYF.

This clonotype came up many times. The chain recombines TRBV5-1 with TRBJ2-2; D remains ambiguous. Trimming took 0 bases from V and 4 from J, leaving 7 bases between them. The CDR3 runs to 14 residues. CDR1 SGHRS and CDR2 YFSETQ come from the germline V gene. The DNA for the CDR3 is TGCGCCAGCAGCTTGGAAGGATCCACCGGGGAGCTGTTTTTT. It yields the protein CASSLEGSTGELFF.

This chain joins TRBV7-9 and TRBJ2-7; 9 bases match TRBD2. The ends lost 6 bases at V and 3 bases at J; junction bases unmatched: 12. The length of the CDR3 is 16 residues. Germline V gene lookup returns CDR1 SEHNR and CDR2 FQNEAQ (reference sequence). CDR3 protein: CASSLKGRGGLYEQYF. As DNA, the CDR3 is TGTGCCAGCAGTCTCAAGGGGCGGGGGGGCCTCTACGAGCAGTACTTC.

This clonotype was seen ten or more times. CDR3 amino acids: CASSQTGTANHEQYF. The CDR3 DNA reads TGCGCCAGCAGCCAGACCGGGACAGCAAACCACGAGCAGTACTTC. The J gene is TRBJ2-7, the V gene TRBV4-1, with TRBD1 identical over 7 bases. V lost 3 bases to trimming and J lost 5 bases; unmatched junction nucleotides: 10. CDR3 length: 15 residues. The germline V gene encodes CDR1 MGHRA and CDR2 YSYEKL.

This clonotype showed up many times. The chain carries TRBV2 and TRBJ1-6; D uncertain. CDR1 is SNHLY and CDR2 is FYNNEI in the germline V gene. V was shortened by 4 bases and J by 8 bases, with 9 bases between the two germline ends. This CDR3 is built from 13 residues. The CDR3 reads CASSVSGDSPLHF. DNA of the CDR3: TGTGCCAGCAGTGTAAGCGGGGATTCACCCCTCCACTTT.

The chain has TRBV3-2 and TRBJ2-3; the table's D gene call, TRBD2, was not cross checked with the DNA. The DNA end is more similar to TRBJ2-5, so the J call may be wrong. TRBV3-2 is designated a pseudogene. This CDR3 is built from 17 residues. This chain's CDR3 is CASSQPLDRRAPWTQYF. The DNA for the CDR3 is TGTGCCAGCAGCCAACCTCTCGACCGGAGGGCCCCCTGGACCCAGTACTTC.

This clonotype has ten or more counts. Sequence at one end of the junction differs from germline and may be a read error. This rearrangement joins TRBV5-1 to TRBJ1-3; D gene ambiguous. Germline CDR1 SGHRS, CDR2 YFSETQ. This CDR3 has 13 residues. Here the CDR3 reads CASSLLSGNTIYF. Written as DNA, the CDR3 is TGTGCCAGCAGCCTCCTATCTGGAAACACCATATATTTT. The entire variable domain, with the rest obtained from reference TRBV5-1 and TRBJ1-3, is as follows: KAGVTQTPRYLIKTRGQQVTLSCSPISGHRSVSWYQQTPGQGLQFLFEYFSETQRNKGNFPGRFSGRQFSNSRSEMNVSTLELGDSALYLCASSLLSGNTIYFGEGSWLTVV.

The rearrangement joins TRBV28 to TRBJ1-2; the D is unclear. CDR1 MDHEN and CDR2 SYDVKM come from the germline V gene. This CDR3 is 14 amino acids long. The V and J ends lost 10 bases and 2 bases respectively, with 17 bases between them. CDR3: CATTDTTPNYGYTF. The CDR3 DNA reads TGTGCCACTACCGACACGACACCCAACTATGGCTACACCTTC.

This clonotype was observed at least ten times. The rearrangement links TRBV10-3 to TRBJ1-5; 7 nucleotides line up with TRBD1. Trimming at V came to 2 bases and at J to 2 bases, leaving 3 bases not matched to a gene. The V gene's germline CDR1 is ENHRY and CDR2 SYGVKD. This CDR3 is 15 amino acids long. CDR3 sequence (DNA): TGTGCCATCAGTGAGGGGCAGGGGGGCAATCAGCCCCAGCATTTT. Residues: CAISEGQGGNQPQHF.

At least ten counts were recorded for this clonotype. The chain carries TRBV19 and TRBJ2-1; no clear D. This CDR3 is built from 14 residues. The germline gives CDR1 LNHDA, CDR2 SQIVND (reference sequence). The V and J ends lost 3 bases and 6 bases respectively, with 12 bases between them. In DNA form, the CDR3 reads TGTGCCAGTAGTATCGACTGGAACGGCAATGAGCAGTTCTTC. Amino acid sequence: CASSIDWNGNEQFF.

This clonotype appeared a few times. The chain employs TRBV12-3 or TRBV12-4 and TRBJ2-1; 8 bases line up with TRBD2. Unmatched junction bases numbered 6, after V lost 11 bases and J lost 3 bases. The CDR3 extends over 13 amino acids. The CDR3, as DNA: TGTGCCCCGGTAGCGGGACTCTACAATGAGCAGTTCTTC. Translating gives CAPVAGLYNEQFF.

This clonotype was recorded at least ten times. The chain carries TRBV28 and TRBJ2-5; D gene ambiguous. CDR1 is MDHEN, CDR2 SYDVKM, per germline. This CDR3 region has 16 residues. Trimming removed 5 bases at V and 2 bases at J, with 18 bases between. Written as DNA, the CDR3 is TGTGCCAGCAGTGGGCCCCAAAGGCCCTTTCAAGAGACCCAGTACTTC. Protein: CASSGPQRPFQETQYF.

This clonotype has more than one count but fewer than ten. CDR3 bases: TGTGCCAGCAGGGGACAGGCTTCACCCCTCCACTTT. It is translated as CASRGQASPLHF. The chain combines TRBV12-3 or TRBV12-4 with TRBJ1-6; 8 positions match TRBD1. V dropped 6 bases and J dropped 9; count of bases not matched to a gene: 1. This CDR3 is 12 amino acids long.

There are many counts of this clonotype. The chain couples TRBV19 to TRBJ2-2; D remains unclear. The length of the CDR3 is 15 residues. Trimming left V 5 bases short and J 0 bases short, with 10 bases between. Germline assignment: CDR1 LNHDA and CDR2 SQIVND (reference sequence). The CDR3 DNA reads as TGTGCCAGTAGTGACGGCAGAGCGAACACCGGGGAGCTGTTTTTT. Translation gives CASSDGRANTGELFF. The full variable domain, rest sourced from reference TRBV19 and TRBJ2-2, is DGGITQSPKYLFRKEGQNVTLSCEQNLNHDAMYWYRQDPGQGLRLIYYSQIVNDFQKGDIAEGYSVSREKKESFPLTVTSAQKNPTAFYLCASSDGRANTGELFFGEGSRLTVL.

The table lists this clonotype with many counts. The chain uses TRBV30 and TRBJ2-1, with D possibly TRBD1 on 5 matching bases. CDR3 length: 11 amino acids. V gave up 5 bases and J gave up 10 bases, with 12 bases separating them. Germline V gene lookup returns CDR1 GTSNPN and CDR2 SVGIG (reference sequence). The CDR3 loop reads CAWATVGEQFF. The CDR3 nucleotides are TGTGCCTGGGCGACAGTGGGAGAGCAGTTCTTC.

This clonotype was counted ten times or more. The chain recombines TRBV20-1 with TRBJ1-5, with D perhaps matching TRBD1 (6 bases). The ends were cut back, 4 bases at V and 6 bases at J, with 13 bases in the middle. The CDR3 length is 13 residues. CDR1 is DFQATT and CDR2 is SNEGSKA in the germline V gene (reference sequence). As DNA, the CDR3 is TGCAGTGCTACCATTTCGGGGGCTCAGCCCCAGCATTTT. It codes for CSATISGAQPQHF.

There are many counts of this clonotype. J is TRBJ1-1 and V is TRBV5-1; D gene uncertain. The germline V gene has CDR1 SGHRS and CDR2 YFSETQ. This CDR3 spans 14 amino acids. The V gene lost 3 bases and the J gene lost 0 bases, with 9 bases spanning the gap. The CDR3 nucleotides are TGCGCCAGCAGCTGGGGAGTAATGAACACTGAAGCTTTCTTT. The encoded protein is CASSWGVMNTEAFF.

The chain combines TRBV25-1 with TRBJ2-5; perhaps TRBD1 as D (5 bases). Looked up from germline, CDR1 is MGHDK and CDR2 is SYGVNS. Trimming shortened V by 2 bases and J by 5 bases, and 9 bases separated the two germline ends. The CDR3 extends over 13 amino acids. Written as DNA, the CDR3 is TGTGCCAGCAGTGAACTGGGGCGGGAGACCCAGTACTTC. Protein: CASSELGRETQYF.

This clonotype was recorded at least ten times. V gene TRBV12-3 or TRBV12-4 combines with J gene TRBJ2-5; 7 bases map to TRBD1. Germline trimming cut 1 base from V and 9 bases from J; bases unmatched to any gene: 11. The CDR3 contains 15 residues. In DNA, the CDR3 is TGTGCCAGCAGTTTAGGACAGGGCCTATTTACGGCCCAGTACTTC. Protein sequence: CASSLGQGLFTAQYF.

As regards this clonotype: A much larger clone is a single base away; this may be a read error. Since no conserved phenylalanine or tryptophan closes the CDR3, a read error is the likely cause. The chain employs TRBV20-1 and TRBJ2-7; D is perhaps TRBD2 (5 bases). CDR3 length: 12 residues. Germline V gene sequence: CDR1 DFQATT, CDR2 SNEGSKA (reference sequence). V was clipped by 6 bases and J by 2 bases, with 11 bases between them. CDR3 coding DNA: TGCAGTGCCAGACTACGGGCCTACGAGCAGTACCTC. Amino acids: CSARLRAYEQYL.

This clonotype was seen ten or more times. V and J are TRBV10-3 and TRBJ2-7; possibly TRBD1 for D (5 bases). The V gene lost 8 bases and the J gene lost 4 bases, with 9 bases spanning the gap. Germline loops: CDR1 ENHRY, CDR2 SYGVKD. This CDR3 region has 11 residues. CDR3 in amino acids: CAIAAGYEQYF. The CDR3 DNA reads as TGTGCCATCGCCGCAGGGTACGAGCAGTACTTC.

A few counts support this clonotype. A much larger clone differs by one base, so this may be a read error. The chain uses TRBV20-1 and TRBJ2-7; the match to TRBD2 covers 10 bases. The CDR3 is 15 residues long. Germline V CDR1 and CDR2: DFQATT, SNEGSKA (reference sequence). The CDR3 sequence: CSARGASGSGYERYF. DNA of the CDR3: TGCAGTGCTAGAGGGGCTAGCGGGAGTGGGTACGAGCGGTACTTC.